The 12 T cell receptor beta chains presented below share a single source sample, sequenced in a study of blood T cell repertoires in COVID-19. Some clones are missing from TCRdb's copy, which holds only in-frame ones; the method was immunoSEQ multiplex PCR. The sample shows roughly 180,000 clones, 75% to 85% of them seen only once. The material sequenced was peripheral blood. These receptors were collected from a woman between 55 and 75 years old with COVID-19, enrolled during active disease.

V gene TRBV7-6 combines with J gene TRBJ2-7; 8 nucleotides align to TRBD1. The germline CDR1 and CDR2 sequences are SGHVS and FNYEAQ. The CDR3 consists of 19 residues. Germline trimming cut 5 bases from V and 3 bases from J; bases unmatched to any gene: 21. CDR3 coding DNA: TGTGCCAGCAGCCCGTTATGGACCAGGGGGCAAGGGTTCCTCTACGAGCAGTACTTC. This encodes CASSPLWTRGQGFLYEQYF.

The CDR3 is CASTERGRGFGNTIYF. CDR3 coding DNA: TGTGCCAGCACCGAGAGGGGCAGGGGGTTTGGAAACACCATATATTTT. The chain combines TRBV13 with TRBJ1-3; 7 nucleotides match TRBD1. CDR3 length: 16 residues. From germline, CDR1 is PRHDT and CDR2 FYEKMQ (reference sequence). Germline trimming cut 7 bases from V and 3 bases from J; bases unmatched to any gene: 12.

CDR3 nucleotide sequence: TGTGCCAGCAGCTTAACGTCGAGACAGGGAAACACCGGGGAGCTGTTTTTT. Translated: CASSLTSRQGNTGELFF. The chain couples TRBV7-3 to TRBJ2-2, with TRBD1 matching 7 bases. V lost 0 bases and J lost 2; bases outside the gene matches: 6. The CDR3 consists of 17 residues. Germline loops: CDR1 SGHTA, CDR2 FQGTGA.

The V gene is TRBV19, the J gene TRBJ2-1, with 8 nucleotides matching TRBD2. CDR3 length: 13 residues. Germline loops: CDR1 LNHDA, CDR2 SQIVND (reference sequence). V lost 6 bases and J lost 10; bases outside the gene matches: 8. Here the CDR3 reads CASRKREGGEQFF. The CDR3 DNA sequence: TGTGCCAGTAGAAAACGGGAGGGCGGGGAGCAGTTCTTC.

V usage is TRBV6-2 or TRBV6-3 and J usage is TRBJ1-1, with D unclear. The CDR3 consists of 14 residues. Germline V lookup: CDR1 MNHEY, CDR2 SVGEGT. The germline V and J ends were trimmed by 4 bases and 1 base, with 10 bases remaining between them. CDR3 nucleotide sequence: TGTGCCAGCAGTTCCCCGAGAACGAACACTGAAGCTTTCTTT. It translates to CASSSPRTNTEAFF.

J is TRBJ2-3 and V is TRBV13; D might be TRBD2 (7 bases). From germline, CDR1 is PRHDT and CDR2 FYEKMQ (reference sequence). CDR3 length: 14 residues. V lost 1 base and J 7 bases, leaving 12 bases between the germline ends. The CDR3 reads CASSLEGGEYTQYF. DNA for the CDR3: TGTGCCAGCAGCTTAGAAGGGGGGGAATATACGCAGTATTTT.

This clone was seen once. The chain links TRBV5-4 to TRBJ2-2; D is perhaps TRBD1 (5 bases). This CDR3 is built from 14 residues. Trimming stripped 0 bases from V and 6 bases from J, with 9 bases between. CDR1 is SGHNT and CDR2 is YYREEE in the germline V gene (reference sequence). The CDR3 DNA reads TGTGCCAGCAGCTTGGATTTGGGGCCCGGGGAGCTGTTTTTT. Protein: CASSLDLGPGELFF.

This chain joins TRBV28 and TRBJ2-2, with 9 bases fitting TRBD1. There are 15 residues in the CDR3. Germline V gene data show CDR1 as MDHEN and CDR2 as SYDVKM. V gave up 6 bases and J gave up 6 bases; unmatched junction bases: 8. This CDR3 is CASRTGTGYPGELFF. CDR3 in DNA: TGTGCCAGCAGAACCGGGACAGGGTATCCCGGGGAGCTGTTTTTT.

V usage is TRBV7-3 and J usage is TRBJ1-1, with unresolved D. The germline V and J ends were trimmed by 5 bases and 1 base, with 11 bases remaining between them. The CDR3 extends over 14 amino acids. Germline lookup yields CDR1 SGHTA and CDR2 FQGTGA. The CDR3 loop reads CASSLHPGNTEAFF. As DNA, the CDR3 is TGTGCCAGCAGCCTCCACCCAGGGAACACTGAAGCTTTCTTT.

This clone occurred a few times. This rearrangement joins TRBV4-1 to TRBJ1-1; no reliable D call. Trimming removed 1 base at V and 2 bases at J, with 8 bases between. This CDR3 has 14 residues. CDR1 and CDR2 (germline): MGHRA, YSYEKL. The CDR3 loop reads CASSQVSTNTEAFF. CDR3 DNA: TGCGCCAGCAGCCAAGTATCCACAAACACTGAAGCTTTCTTT.

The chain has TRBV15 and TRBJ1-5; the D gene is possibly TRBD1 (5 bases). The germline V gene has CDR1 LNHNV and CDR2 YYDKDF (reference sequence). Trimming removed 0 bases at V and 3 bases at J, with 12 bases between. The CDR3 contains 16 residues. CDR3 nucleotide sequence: TGTGCCACCAGCAGAGATCCCGGGGGTGACAATCAGCCCCAGCATTTT. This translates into CATSRDPGGDNQPQHF.

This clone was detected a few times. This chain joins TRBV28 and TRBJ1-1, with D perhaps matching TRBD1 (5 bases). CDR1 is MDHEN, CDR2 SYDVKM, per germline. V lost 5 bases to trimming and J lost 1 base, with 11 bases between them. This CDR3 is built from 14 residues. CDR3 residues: CASSPGNRNTEAFF. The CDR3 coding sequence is TGTGCCAGCAGTCCAGGGAATCGGAACACTGAAGCTTTCTTT.